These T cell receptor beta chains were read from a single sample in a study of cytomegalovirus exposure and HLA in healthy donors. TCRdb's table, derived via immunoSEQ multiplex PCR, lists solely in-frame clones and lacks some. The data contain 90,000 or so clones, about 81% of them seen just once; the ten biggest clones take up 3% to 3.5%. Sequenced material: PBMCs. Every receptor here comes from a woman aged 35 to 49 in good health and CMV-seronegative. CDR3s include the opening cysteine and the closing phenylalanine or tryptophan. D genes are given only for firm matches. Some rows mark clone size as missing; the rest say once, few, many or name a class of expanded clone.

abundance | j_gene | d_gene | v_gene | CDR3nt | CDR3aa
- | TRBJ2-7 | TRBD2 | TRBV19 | TGTGCCAGCCGCCTCCGGCCAGCGGGAGGTTACGAGCAGTACTTC | CASRLRPAGGYEQYF
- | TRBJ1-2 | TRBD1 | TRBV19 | TGTGCCAGTAGAATGGTCTGGCAGGGGGCTTACTATGGCTACACCTTC | CASRMVWQGAYYGYTF
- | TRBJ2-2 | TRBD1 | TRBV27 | TGTGCCAGCATCTCCACACAGGGGACCACCGGGGAGCTGTTTTTT | CASISTQGTTGELFF
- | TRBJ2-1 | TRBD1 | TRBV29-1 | TGCAGCGTTGACGGCAGACAGGGCCCCTACAATGAGCAGTTCTTC | CSVDGRQGPYNEQFF
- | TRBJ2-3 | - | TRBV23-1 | TGCGCCAGCACCCAGGGGAGTAGACAGAGCCGCACAGATACGCAGTATTTT | CASTQGSRQSRTDTQYF
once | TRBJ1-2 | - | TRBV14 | TGTGCCAGCAGCCTCCCCGGGACATTAAACTATGGCTACACCTTC | CASSLPGTLNYGYTF
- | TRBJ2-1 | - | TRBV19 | TGTGCCAGTAGTATAGTAAGGAGCTCCTACAATGAGCAGTTCTTC | CASSIVRSSYNEQFF
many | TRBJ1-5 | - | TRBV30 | TGTGCCTGGGGAGGGGGGGCGAATCAGCCCCAGCATTTT | CAWGGGANQPQHF
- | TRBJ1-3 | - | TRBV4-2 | TGTGCCAGCACCCGACAGGAAAACTCTGGAAACACCATATATTTT | CASTRQENSGNTIYF
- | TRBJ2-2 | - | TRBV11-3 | TGTGCCAGCAGCTCCGGGAACACCGGGGAGCTGTTTTTT | CASSSGNTGELFF
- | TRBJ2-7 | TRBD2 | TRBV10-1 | TGCGCCAGCAGTGAGGGCGGGAGGGCCTACGAGCAGTACTTC | CASSEGGRAYEQYF
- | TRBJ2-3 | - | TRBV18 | TGTGCCAGCTCACCAAGAGGCACAGATACGCAGTATTTT | CASSPRGTDTQYF
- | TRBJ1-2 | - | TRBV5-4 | TGTGCCAGCAGCTCCCCTTCCGGGGGCTACACCTTC | CASSSPSGGYTF
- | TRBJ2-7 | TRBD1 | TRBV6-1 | TGTGCCAGCAGTGAGAGTGGGACAGCAGCCTACGAGCAGTACTTC | CASSESGTAAYEQYF
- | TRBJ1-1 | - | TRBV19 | TGTGCCAGTAGCCAAGGCGGGGGAAAAGCTTTCTTT | CASSQGGGKAFF
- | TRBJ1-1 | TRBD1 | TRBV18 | TGTGCCAGCTCACCCCAAATGGACAGGGGCTTCAAGAGTGAAGCTTTCTTT | CASSPQMDRGFKSEAFF
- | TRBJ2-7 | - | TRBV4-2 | TGTGCCAGCAGCCAAGGCGCGGGACAGCAGTACGAGCAGTACTTC | CASSQGAGQQYEQYF